The rows below give T cell receptor beta chains drawn from one sample of a study of identical twins. MiXCR, applied by TCRdb to the 5' RACE reads, yields one record per CDR3 protein. The table shows 600,000 to 800,000 distinct CDR3 sequences, with roughly 20% occurring only once. This sample was shared with a second study, whose subject was T cells expressing NK-cell markers.

Sequenced sample: PBMCs. These TCRs come from a woman aged 18-29 years in good health. The CDR3 runs from the conserved cysteine through the conserved F or W. Each record gives: V gene, clone size, D gene, J gene, CDR3 length, CDR3 DNA, CDR3 protein. D genes are given only for firm matches. Size is omitted from some rows. Given values are once, few, many or a class for expanded clones.

v_gene: TRBV12-3/TRBV12-4
abundance: many
d_gene: .
j_gene: TRBJ1-1
len: 11
CDR3nt: TGTGCCAGCAGTTTAACCAGGGAGGCTTTCTTT
CDR3aa: CASSLTREAFF

v_gene: TRBV29-1
abundance: few
d_gene: .
j_gene: TRBJ1-1
len: 12
CDR3nt: TGCAGCGTTTTCAGGTTACACACTGAAGCTTTCTTT
CDR3aa: CSVFRLHTEAFF

v_gene: TRBV20-1
abundance: .
d_gene: .
j_gene: TRBJ2-1
len: 16
CDR3nt: TGCAGTGCTAGAGCCTCACAGGGTAGCTCCTACAATGAGCAGTTCTTC
CDR3aa: CSARASQGSSYNEQFF

v_gene: TRBV12-3/TRBV12-4
abundance: few
d_gene: .
j_gene: TRBJ1-2
len: 13
CDR3nt: TGTGCCAGCAGAAAACAGACAGAATATGGCTACACCTTC
CDR3aa: CASRKQTEYGYTF

v_gene: TRBV12-5
abundance: .
d_gene: TRBD2
j_gene: TRBJ2-5
len: 15
CDR3nt: TGTGCTAGTGGTTTGGTGACTAGCGGGAGTGAGACCCAGTACTTC
CDR3aa: CASGLVTSGSETQYF

v_gene: TRBV5-1
abundance: .
d_gene: .
j_gene: TRBJ1-5
len: 13
CDR3nt: TGCGCCAGCAGCGTCTCAGGGAATCAGCCCCAGCATTTT
CDR3aa: CASSVSGNQPQHF

v_gene: TRBV9
abundance: .
d_gene: .
j_gene: TRBJ2-7
len: 13
CDR3nt: TGTGCCAGCAGCGTAGTAGAGGGGAGGGAGCAGTACTTC
CDR3aa: CASSVVEGREQYF

v_gene: TRBV20-1
abundance: many
d_gene: TRBD2
j_gene: TRBJ2-7
len: 13
CDR3nt: TGCAGTGCCCCGGGACTAGACGGTCGTGAGCAGTACTTC
CDR3aa: CSAPGLDGREQYF

v_gene: TRBV6-1
abundance: .
d_gene: .
j_gene: TRBJ1-5
len: 15
CDR3nt: TGTGCCAGCAACGAAACCCCCGTGGCGGATCAGCCCCAGCATTTT
CDR3aa: CASNETPVADQPQHF

v_gene: TRBV6-1
abundance: few
d_gene: .
j_gene: TRBJ2-1
len: 13
CDR3nt: TGTGCCAGCAGTCGGGCCGGGGCAAATGAGCAGTTCTTC
CDR3aa: CASSRAGANEQFF

v_gene: TRBV5-1
abundance: few
d_gene: TRBD2
j_gene: TRBJ2-2
len: 15
CDR3nt: TGCGCCAGCAGCTGGACTAGCGCGAACACCGGGGAGCTGTTTTTT
CDR3aa: CASSWTSANTGELFF

v_gene: TRBV18
abundance: .
d_gene: .
j_gene: TRBJ2-1
len: 16
CDR3nt: TGTGCCAGCTCATTACTCACGCCGTCTACGAACAATGAGCAGTTCTTC
CDR3aa: CASSLLTPSTNNEQFF

v_gene: TRBV7-9
abundance: .
d_gene: .
j_gene: TRBJ2-1
len: 17
CDR3nt: TGTGCCAGCAGCTCCCCCCTTAAGGGGAGCTCCTACAATGAGCAGTTCTTC
CDR3aa: CASSSPLKGSSYNEQFF

v_gene: TRBV12-3/TRBV12-4
abundance: .
d_gene: .
j_gene: TRBJ2-2
len: 13
CDR3nt: TGTGCCGGAAGGAGAGGGCGTACCGGGGAGCTGTTTTTT
CDR3aa: CAGRRGRTGELFF

v_gene: TRBV6-2/TRBV6-3
abundance: few
d_gene: .
j_gene: TRBJ2-7
len: 14
CDR3nt: TGTGCCAGCAGTTACTCGAATCGAGCTTACGAGCAGTACTTC
CDR3aa: CASSYSNRAYEQYF

v_gene: TRBV6-1
abundance: many
d_gene: .
j_gene: TRBJ2-1
len: 11
CDR3nt: TGTGCCAAGGGGGACTATGGTGAGCAGTTCTTC
CDR3aa: CAKGDYGEQFF

v_gene: TRBV5-1
abundance: few
d_gene: TRBD2
j_gene: TRBJ2-1
len: 16
CDR3nt: TGCGCCAGCAGCGAAGGACTAGCGGGAGGGCCTGGTGAGCAGTTCTTC
CDR3aa: CASSEGLAGGPGEQFF

v_gene: TRBV4-3
abundance: few
d_gene: .
j_gene: TRBJ2-3
len: 17
CDR3nt: TGCGCCAGCAGCCAAGCCCAGGGGGAGGGCCGCTCAGATACGCAGTATTTT
CDR3aa: CASSQAQGEGRSDTQYF

v_gene: TRBV20-1
abundance: .
d_gene: .
j_gene: TRBJ2-3
len: 15
CDR3nt: TGCAGTGCTAGAGACCGCGTGGGGGAGTCAGATACGCAGTATTTT
CDR3aa: CSARDRVGESDTQYF

v_gene: TRBV29-1
abundance: .
d_gene: TRBD1
j_gene: TRBJ2-1
len: 12
CDR3nt: TGCAGCGTGCCCAGACAGGGAACTGAGCAGTTCTTC
CDR3aa: CSVPRQGTEQFF

v_gene: TRBV7-9
abundance: .
d_gene: .
j_gene: TRBJ2-5
len: 16
CDR3nt: TGTGCCAGCAGCCCCCAACTAGGAATGTGGGCAGAGACCCAGTACTTC
CDR3aa: CASSPQLGMWAETQYF

v_gene: TRBV9
abundance: few
d_gene: .
j_gene: TRBJ2-7
len: 14
CDR3nt: TGTGCCAGCAGCGTAGTTGGTGACGGACGGGAGCAGTACTTC
CDR3aa: CASSVVGDGREQYF

v_gene: TRBV12-5
abundance: many
d_gene: .
j_gene: TRBJ2-7
len: 13
CDR3nt: TGTGCTAGTGGCGGGGGGCCGTCATACGAGCAGTACTTC
CDR3aa: CASGGGPSYEQYF